This T cell receptor beta chain appears in the sequencing data of a study of shared clonotypes between healthy human individuals (dated by TCRdb to 2018 to 2020). Regarding the study in general: A couple of women and three men aged 18 to 49 years were included in the cohort. For each donor, CD4 naive and CD4 memory were each run on three plates, CD8 naive on two plates, and CD8 memory on one plate. Different laboratories and diverse techniques were used to prepare libraries and sequence TCR repertoires, to increase sequencing depth and limit assay-specific biases. To estimate repertoire size and how much clonotypes are shared between individuals, the study performed deep sequencing of blood TCR repertoires from a few healthy adults. Leukapheresis yielded between about 0.94 and 9.5 billion PBMCs per donor.

In the case of this clone: Its antigen target is currently unknown. Base qualities are not at hand, and no much larger clone is one base apart.

TCR CDR3 regions were amplified from genomic DNA by multiplex PCR using the deep immunoSEQ assay. For each cell subset, the extracted genomic DNA was distributed evenly across all wells of several immunoSEQ 96-well plates, and each plate served as one replicate. Each replicate PCR for sorted subsets received about 180 ng genomic DNA, equal to roughly 29,000 T cell genomes. Purified libraries were quantified with a Qubit 3.0 fluorometer, sized on a Bioanalyzer 2100, and re-quantified with the KAPA Library Quantification kit. Each immunoSEQ 96-well plate was sequenced on its own single-read 150-cycle Illumina NextSeq 550 flow cell. Concerning the study's data processing: The immunoSEQ output contained only junctional sequences without quality scores, so filtering could not match that applied to full-length reads. To assign V/J genes and CDR3, sequences were annotated using PyIR, a Python wrapper for IgBLAST v1.9, with IMGT germline references. Reads were filtered out if the reads had weak V/J assignments (E-value above 1e-6), no CDR3, stop codons, out-of-frame junctions, or ambiguous translated residues. A V3J clonotype was defined by an identical inferred V gene, J gene, and CDR3 amino acid sequence. To compute the percentage overlap between repertoires, the number of shared unique clonotypes was divided by the size of the smaller repertoire. Repertoire richness was assessed with RTK rarefaction, the Chao1 estimator, and Recon v2.1 estimates of unobserved clonotypes. Generation probabilities were computed with OLGA for all TCRbeta clonotypes obtained by the gDNA method from a few donors. TCRdb obtained this table from immuneACCESS and retained in-frame rearrangements with V and J assigned. These tables miss some clones; where compared with another copy, unresolved V genes account for less than half of the shortfall, and the remainder is unexplained. D and trimming come from the DNA, and the V and J calls and clone size come from that table. This sample lists around 2,000,000 clones; more than 85% were detected once. Clones ranked in the top ten supply under 2% of the sample.

The CDR3 spans 13 residues, from the cysteine through the phenylalanine. CDR3 DNA only is kept here, 39 bases in frame from base 1. CDR1 SGHRS and CDR2 YFSETQ are derived from the germline V gene. Cut back by 0 bases and 5 bases, the V and J ends lie 6 bases apart. CD8 naive samples were obtained by positive selection for CCR7 among CD45RO-negative cells, yielding a CD45RA+CCR7+ population from which TemRA cells were excluded. The donors were healthy, HIV-negative adults with no recently reported acute infections or vaccinations. Every donor was a Caucasian adult residing in Nashville, Tennessee, USA. Blood was collected by leukapheresis, and PBMCs were isolated by Ficoll-Histopaque density gradient centrifugation and then cryopreserved in liquid nitrogen vapor phase. Purity and quantity of every magnetically sorted T cell population were checked by analytical flow cytometry. Genomic DNA was isolated from each sorted fraction and quantified by UV absorbance on a Nanodrop 2000c.

Broader findings and caveats from the paper: Sampling was limited to blood, and TCR repertoires in tissue likely differ from TCR repertoires in blood. Because the study included only a small number of donors, the genetic and exposure-history diversity represented was limited. Across a handful of donors, around 5.4% of naive CD4, 3% to 4% of naive CD8, under 2.5% of memory CD4, and under 0.45% of memory CD8 clonotypes were shared. Estimated clonotype richness was generally larger for naive than for memory subsets. Rarefaction of sorted-subset datasets indicated incomplete sequencing despite the large sequencing depth. Higher generation probabilities were observed for clonotypes shared by all four sorted-subset donors than for non-shared clonotypes. Based on pairwise subsampling, the degree of clonotype sharing among donors was expected to be affected by sequencing depth.

This sequence originates from a young man in good health. Some clones in this sample may be carry-over from other donors' samples. Sequencing was done on a sample of naive CD8+ T cells from PBMCs. This specimen's cell subset or site label, per the study, means: CD45RA+CCR7+. This chain joins TRBV5-1 to TRBJ2-1, with no confidently assigned D gene. Here is the DNA: TGCGCCAGCAGCTTGGTTCCACACAATGAGCAGTTCTTC. It encodes CASSLVPHNEQFF.